This passage covers 30 T cell receptor beta chains from one sample sequenced in a study of cytomegalovirus exposure and HLA in healthy donors. The PCR was carried out with 60 Vbeta primers and 13 Jbeta primers. The assay was immunoSEQ multiplex PCR, and TCRdb's table has in-frame clones only and misses some. Recorded for this sample: 65,000 to 80,000 clones. What was sequenced was PBMCs. The receptors come from a man aged 25-45 years in good health and CMV-seronegative.

The chain links TRBV5-1 to TRBJ2-7; 12 bases fit TRBD2. Germline lookup yields CDR1 SGHRS and CDR2 YFSETQ. This CDR3 has 16 amino acids. Trimming at V came to 2 bases and at J to 1 base, leaving 4 bases not matched to a gene. DNA of the CDR3: TGCGCCAGCAGCTTCAGACTAGCGGGAGAGTCCTACGAGCAGTACTTC. Its translation: CASSFRLAGESYEQYF.

Written as DNA, the CDR3 is TGTGCCACTGCCTGGAGCAGGGGTGCCTACGAGCAGTACTTC. This codes for CATAWSRGAYEQYF. V and J are TRBV19 and TRBJ2-7; possible D gene TRBD1, 6 bases. The CDR3 consists of 14 residues. CDR1 is LNHDA and CDR2 is SQIVND in the germline V gene (reference sequence). V was shortened by 10 bases and J by 2 bases, with 18 bases between the two germline ends.

The chain combines TRBV7-8 with TRBJ2-7; perhaps TRBD1 as D (5 bases). The CDR3 is 14 residues long. Germline V gene sequence: CDR1 SGHVS, CDR2 FQNEAQ. V was pared by 1 base and J by 4 bases, with 11 bases between. The CDR3 DNA reads as TGTGCCAGCAGCTTAGTCGGCAGGGCTTACGAGCAGTACTTC. Translating gives CASSLVGRAYEQYF. Supplemented by reference TRBV7-8 and TRBJ2-7, the full variable domain reads GAGVSQSPRYKVAKRGQDVALRCDPISGHVSLFWYQQALGQGPEFLTYFQNEAQLDKSGLPSDRFFAERPEGSVSTLKIQRTQQEDSAVYLCASSLVGRAYEQYFGPGTRLTVT.

The V and J genes are TRBV25-1 and TRBJ2-4; TRBD2 might be the D (5 bases). This CDR3 spans 15 amino acids. The germline V and J ends were trimmed by 8 bases and 3 bases, with 17 bases remaining between them. Germline CDR1 and CDR2: MGHDK and SYGVNS. In DNA form, the CDR3 reads TGTGCCAGCGCAGGTGGTCGGGGTAGCAAAAACATTCAGTACTTC. It translates to CASAGGRGSKNIQYF.

The chain combines TRBV6-1 with TRBJ2-5; 8 positions match TRBD1. CDR1 and CDR2 (germline): MNHNS, SASEGT. The CDR3 sequence is 12 residues long. V lost 7 bases and J lost 4; bases outside the gene matches: 2. The CDR3 DNA sequence: TGTGCCAGCACCAGGGGGCTAGAGACCCAGTACTTC. Amino acids: CASTRGLETQYF.

The chain combines TRBV7-9 with TRBJ1-1; D possibly corresponds to TRBD1 (5 bases). V lost 2 bases and J lost 1, with 11 bases in between. CDR1 is SEHNR, CDR2 FQNEAQ, per germline (reference sequence). The CDR3 spans 15 residues. CDR3 coding DNA: TGTGCCAGCAGCTTAAGTGCAGGGTGGAACACTGAAGCTTTCTTT. This encodes CASSLSAGWNTEAFF.

V usage is TRBV2 and J usage is TRBJ2-7, with 8 bases that match TRBD2. CDR3 length: 16 amino acids. V was pared by 4 bases and J by 3 bases, with 11 bases of the junction left unmatched. Germline-derived CDR1 and CDR2 are SNHLY and FYNNEI. The CDR3 nucleotides are TGTGCCAGCAGTGCTGGGCCGGGACTAGGAAACTACGAGCAGTACTTC. Translation: CASSAGPGLGNYEQYF.

The chain carries TRBV20-1 and TRBJ2-7; weak D call: TRBD1 (5 bases). Germline V lookup: CDR1 DFQATT, CDR2 SNEGSKA (reference sequence). The germline V and J ends were trimmed by 7 bases and 2 bases, with 9 bases remaining between them. The CDR3 covers 11 residues. The CDR3 loop is CSVPDTYEQYF. In nucleotides, the CDR3 is TGCAGTGTCCCGGACACCTACGAGCAGTACTTC.

The chain combines TRBV4-3 with TRBJ2-6; 7 bases map to TRBD1. Germline CDR1 reads LGHNA; CDR2 reads YSLEER. V lost 3 bases and J lost 2; bases outside the gene matches: 4. The CDR3 consists of 16 residues. The CDR3: CASSQLQGTGANVLTF. CDR3 in DNA: TGCGCCAGCAGCCAGTTACAGGGGACTGGGGCCAACGTCCTGACTTTC.

The rearrangement joins TRBV2 to TRBJ2-7, with TRBD1 identical over 7 bases. CDR3 length: 12 amino acids. Germline trimming cut 4 bases from V and 9 bases from J; bases unmatched to any gene: 6. Per the germline V gene, CDR1 is SNHLY and CDR2 is FYNNEI. The CDR3 DNA reads as TGTGCCAGCAGTGCCGACAGGGTAGGGCAGTACTTC. Translating gives CASSADRVGQYF.

J is TRBJ2-3 and V is TRBV19; 7 bases fit TRBD1. Trimming cost V 6 bases and J 2 bases; bases outside gene matches: 5. Germline lookup yields CDR1 LNHDA and CDR2 SQIVND (reference sequence). This CDR3 spans 14 amino acids. This CDR3 is CASRSTGTTDTQYF. CDR3 nucleotide sequence: TGTGCCAGTAGGTCGACAGGGACCACAGATACGCAGTATTTT.

V gene TRBV5-1 combines with J gene TRBJ2-5, with D perhaps matching TRBD2 (6 bases). The CDR3 runs to 15 residues. The germline V gene has CDR1 SGHRS and CDR2 YFSETQ. V was clipped by 0 bases and J by 5 bases, with 14 bases between them. CDR3 in DNA: TGCGCCAGCAGCTTGGTTGGCGGTGGGGGGGAGACCCAGTACTTC. This translates into CASSLVGGGGETQYF.

V and J are TRBV19 and TRBJ1-3; 8 nucleotides align to TRBD1. Germline V gene sequence: CDR1 LNHDA, CDR2 SQIVND (reference sequence). J was trimmed by 2 bases and V by 1 base; bases with no gene match: 4. This CDR3 has 16 amino acids. The CDR3 here is CASSIGTGSAGNTIYF. The CDR3 DNA reads TGTGCCAGTAGTATAGGGACAGGGTCCGCTGGAAACACCATATATTTT.

The chain uses TRBV4-1 and TRBJ2-7; 13 nucleotides match TRBD2. The CDR3 sequence is 15 residues long. J gave up 11 bases and V 0 bases, and 7 bases lay outside the gene matches. Germline V lookup: CDR1 MGHRA, CDR2 YSYEKL. This CDR3 is CASSQETLAGGRKYF. The CDR3 nucleotides are TGCGCCAGCAGCCAAGAGACACTAGCGGGGGGGCGGAAGTACTTC.

CDR3 DNA sequence: TGCGCCAGCAGCCAGGCGGACAGGGACTACGAGCAGTACTTC. It yields the protein CASSQADRDYEQYF. This chain joins TRBV4-1 and TRBJ2-5; 8 bases map to TRBD1. The J call may be faulty, since TRBJ2-7 better matches the DNA end. Germline V gene lookup returns CDR1 MGHRA and CDR2 YSYEKL. The CDR3 totals 14 residues.

A word on this clone: Other DNA sequences in this sample translate to the same CDR3. This sequence joins TRBV7-9 and TRBJ2-7; D may be TRBD1 (6 bases). The CDR3 length is 12 residues. The germline V gene encodes CDR1 SEHNR and CDR2 FQNEAQ (reference sequence). V dropped 5 bases and J dropped 3 bases, with 8 bases sitting between them. Here the CDR3 reads CASSQGSYEQYF. The CDR3 nucleotides are TGTGCCAGCAGCCAGGGGAGCTACGAGCAGTACTTC.

The chain has TRBV5-1 and TRBJ2-7; D not resolved. CDR1 and CDR2 from the germline V gene are SGHRS and YFSETQ. V dropped 0 bases and J dropped 0 bases, with 10 bases sitting between them. The CDR3 has 15 amino acids. For the CDR3, the DNA is TGCGCCAGCAGCTTGGAACCGGGTAGCTCCTACGAGCAGTACTTC. It encodes CASSLEPGSSYEQYF.

The chain is built from TRBV11-2 and TRBJ2-7, with 11 bases aligning to TRBD2. The CDR3 is made up of 15 amino acids. Losses at the gene ends were 0 bases for V and 2 bases for J; bases not matched to a gene: 0. Germline assignment: CDR1 SGHAT and CDR2 FQNNGV. The CDR3 region has the DNA TGTGCCAGCAGCTTAGAACTAGCGGGAGCCTACGAGCAGTACTTC. It is translated as CASSLELAGAYEQYF.

The chain is built from TRBV6-6 and TRBJ2-7; possible D gene TRBD1, 6 bases. Germline CDR1 MNHNY, CDR2 SVGAGI (reference sequence). The ends were cut back, 0 bases at V and 3 bases at J, with 12 bases in the middle. The CDR3 runs 15 residues. The DNA for the CDR3 is TGTGCCAGCAGTTACTCCGACAGGATGAGCTACGAGCAGTACTTC. Translation: CASSYSDRMSYEQYF.

This chain connects TRBV18 to TRBJ1-1, with 7 bases identical to TRBD1. J lost 0 bases, V lost 5 bases, and 6 bases had no gene match. This CDR3 has 15 amino acids. Germline assignment: CDR1 KGHSH and CDR2 LQKENI. The CDR3 here is CASSLGQRMNTEAFF. CDR3 DNA: TGTGCCAGCTCATTGGGACAGAGGATGAACACTGAAGCTTTCTTT.

The V call is TRBV10-3, the J call TRBJ1-1; D ambiguous. Per germline, CDR1 ENHRY and CDR2 SYGVKD. V shed 7 bases and J shed 1 base, with 10 bases lying between them. CDR3 size: 13 residues. DNA for the CDR3: TGTGCCATCAAGTTCGGAGGGAACACTGAAGCTTTCTTT. Its protein is CAIKFGGNTEAFF.

V usage is TRBV6-5 and J usage is TRBJ1-2; possibly TRBD1 for D (5 bases). The germline V and J ends were trimmed by 5 bases and 2 bases, with 9 bases remaining between them. Per germline, CDR1 MNHEY and CDR2 SVGAGI. The CDR3 sequence is 13 residues long. The CDR3 loop reads CASSPQGNYGYTF. The CDR3 DNA is TGTGCCAGCAGTCCCCAGGGCAACTATGGCTACACCTTC.

The CDR3 coding sequence is TGTGCCAGCAGCCCGGTGGGGGGTGGGGAGACCCAGTACTTC. Translation gives CASSPVGGGETQYF. This chain uses TRBV4-2 with TRBJ2-5; a weak D match, TRBD2 (6 bases). Germline V gene lookup returns CDR1 LGHNA and CDR2 YNFKEQ. Trimming took 4 bases from V and 5 from J, leaving 14 bases between them. The CDR3 consists of 14 residues.

V usage is TRBV19 and J usage is TRBJ2-4; 8 nucleotides agree with TRBD1. The CDR3 spans 17 residues. The V gene's germline CDR1 is LNHDA and CDR2 SQIVND (reference sequence). Germline trimming cut 0 bases from V and 0 bases from J; bases unmatched to any gene: 4. The CDR3 protein is CASSIDRDRLAKNIQYF. The CDR3 nucleotides are TGTGCCAGTAGTATAGATCGGGACAGGTTAGCCAAAAACATTCAGTACTTC.

In regard to this clone: A read error may account for a junction end that differs from germline. The chain recombines TRBV2 with TRBJ2-1; tentative D call: TRBD1 (6 bases). Germline V gene lookup returns CDR1 SNHLY and CDR2 FYNNEI. CDR3 size: 16 residues. The CDR3, as DNA: TGTGCCAGCAGCCTAGGGGTGGGGACACCCTATAATGAGCAGTTCTTC. Amino acid sequence: CASSLGVGTPYNEQFF.

This chain joins TRBV6-4 and TRBJ1-2, with 8 bases that match TRBD1. Germline CDR1 is MRHNA and CDR2 is SNTAGT. Trimming took 8 bases from V and 8 from J; bases not matched to a gene: 13. The CDR3 is 14 amino acids. CDR3 loop: CASSRGHGVEGYTF. CDR3 DNA: TGTGCCAGCTCCAGGGGGCACGGGGTCGAAGGCTACACCTTC.

V gene TRBV7-9 combines with J gene TRBJ2-7; 7 nucleotides match TRBD2. Germline values: CDR1 SEHNR, CDR2 FQNEAQ (reference sequence). V lost 5 bases to trimming and J lost 7 bases; unmatched junction nucleotides: 11. The CDR3 length is 14 residues. The CDR3 sequence is CASSPDLTSFEQYF. The CDR3 DNA sequence: TGTGCCAGCAGCCCTGACCTGACTAGCTTTGAGCAGTACTTC.

The chain recombines TRBV5-1 with TRBJ2-3; D is unresolved. There are 14 residues in the CDR3. Per germline, CDR1 SGHRS and CDR2 YFSETQ. With 0 bases removed from V and 2 bases from J, the gap between germline ends came to 7 bases. In DNA, the CDR3 is TGCGCCAGCAGCTTGGCACAGAACACAGATACGCAGTATTTT. It codes for CASSLAQNTDTQYF. Combining the CDR3 with reference TRBV5-1 and TRBJ2-3 gives the whole variable domain KAGVTQTPRYLIKTRGQQVTLSCSPISGHRSVSWYQQTPGQGLQFLFEYFSETQRNKGNFPGRFSGRQFSNSRSEMNVSTLELGDSALYLCASSLAQNTDTQYFGPGTRLTVL.

V usage is TRBV6-1 and J usage is TRBJ2-1; weak D call: TRBD2 (5 bases). The CDR3 is 17 residues long. The V gene lost 0 bases and the J gene lost 0 bases, with 12 bases spanning the gap. Germline assignment: CDR1 MNHNS and CDR2 SASEGT. DNA of the CDR3: TGTGCCAGCAGTGAAGCGCTAGGGAGCCGCTCCTACAATGAGCAGTTCTTC. The encoded protein is CASSEALGSRSYNEQFF.

The chain is built from TRBV7-9 and TRBJ1-1; D is undetermined. The V gene's germline CDR1 is SEHNR and CDR2 FQNEAQ (reference sequence). The CDR3 is made up of 12 amino acids. V dropped 7 bases and J dropped 3 bases, with 9 bases sitting between them. The CDR3 region is CASTLSDTEAFF. The CDR3 region has the DNA TGTGCCAGCACACTCTCTGACACTGAAGCTTTCTTT.